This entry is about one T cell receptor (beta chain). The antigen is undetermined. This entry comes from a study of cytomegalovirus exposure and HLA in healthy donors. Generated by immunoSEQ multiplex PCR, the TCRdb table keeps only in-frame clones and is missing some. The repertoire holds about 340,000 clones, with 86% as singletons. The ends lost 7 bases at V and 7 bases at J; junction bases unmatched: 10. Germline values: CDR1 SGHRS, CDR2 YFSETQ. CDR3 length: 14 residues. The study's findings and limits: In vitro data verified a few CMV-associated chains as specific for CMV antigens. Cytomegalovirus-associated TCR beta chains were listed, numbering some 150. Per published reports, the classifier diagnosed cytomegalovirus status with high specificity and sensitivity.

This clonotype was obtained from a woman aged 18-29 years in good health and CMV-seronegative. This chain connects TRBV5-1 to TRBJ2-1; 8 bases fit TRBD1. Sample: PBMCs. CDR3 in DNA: TGCGCCAGCCGCGAGCAGGGGGCAAGTAATGAGCAGTTCTTC. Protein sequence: CASREQGASNEQFF. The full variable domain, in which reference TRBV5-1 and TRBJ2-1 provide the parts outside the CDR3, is KAGVTQTPRYLIKTRGQQVTLSCSPISGHRSVSWYQQTPGQGLQFLFEYFSETQRNKGNFPGRFSGRQFSNSRSEMNVSTLELGDSALYLCASREQGASNEQFFGPGTRLTVL.